The 23 T cell receptor beta chains given below trace back to one sample, sequenced in a study of blood T cell repertoires in COVID-19. Measured with immunoSEQ multiplex PCR; TCRdb has only the in-frame clones, and not every one. The table lists 150,000 to 200,000 clones, 90% of them singletons, with 0.5% to 0.65% in the top ten. The sequenced sample consisted of peripheral blood. These receptors came from a man aged 45-60 years with acute or convalescent COVID-19.

The chain links TRBV15 to TRBJ1-5; tentative D call: TRBD1 (6 bases). The V gene's germline CDR1 is LNHNV and CDR2 YYDKDF (reference sequence). Deletions cut 4 bases from V and 0 bases from J, with 10 bases between. CDR3 length equals 15 residues. The CDR3 region has the DNA TGTGCCACCAGCACGACAGGCTATAGCAATCAGCCCCAGCATTTT. This translates into CATSTTGYSNQPQHF.

The chain has TRBV15 and TRBJ1-4; no clear D gene. Germline-derived CDR1 and CDR2 are LNHNV and YYDKDF (reference sequence). Trimming stripped 3 bases from V and 4 bases from J, with 3 bases between. The CDR3 sequence is 12 residues long. The CDR3 loop is CATSSYNEKLFF. CDR3 in DNA: TGTGCCACCAGCAGCTATAATGAAAAACTGTTTTTT. Full variable domain (outside the CDR3, taken from reference TRBV15 and TRBJ1-4): DAMVIQNPRYQVTQFGKPVTLSCSQTLNHNVMYWYQQKSSQAPKLLFHYYDKDFNNEADTPDNFQSRRPNTSFCFLDIRSPGLGDTAMYLCATSSYNEKLFFGSGTQLSVL.

The CDR3 spells CASSPSLASNEQFF. CDR3 DNA: TGTGCCAGCAGTCCGAGTCTAGCGTCCAATGAGCAGTTCTTC. The V call is TRBV6-2 or TRBV6-3, the J call TRBJ2-1; D is perhaps TRBD2 (6 bases). CDR1 MNHEY and CDR2 SVGEGT come from the germline V gene. Trimming removed 5 bases from V and 6 bases from J, with 14 bases in between. The CDR3 contains 14 residues.

V gene TRBV25-1 combines with J gene TRBJ1-4, with 12 bases aligning to TRBD1. This CDR3 contains 16 residues. The V and J ends lost 3 bases and 8 bases, in that order; junction bases with no gene match: 7. Germline values: CDR1 MGHDK, CDR2 SYGVNS. Here the CDR3 DNA reads TGTGCCAGCAGTGACCGGGACAGGGGGCTCGAGGAAAAACTGTTTTTT. The encoded protein is CASSDRDRGLEEKLFF. The full variable domain, rest sourced from reference TRBV25-1 and TRBJ1-4, is EADIYQTPRYLVIGTGKKITLECSQTMGHDKMYWYQQDPGMELHLIHYSYGVNSTEKGDLSSESTVSRIRTEHFPLTLESARPSHTSQYLCASSDRDRGLEEKLFFGSGTQLSVL.

The gene calls are TRBV28 and TRBJ2-7; D is perhaps TRBD1 (6 bases). The germline CDR1 and CDR2 sequences are MDHEN and SYDVKM. V shed 7 bases and J shed 2 bases, with 18 bases lying between them. There are 15 residues in the CDR3. The chain's CDR3 is CASTQGRDIAYEQYF. The CDR3 coding sequence is TGTGCCAGCACCCAGGGTCGGGACATAGCCTACGAGCAGTACTTC. The full variable domain, in which reference TRBV28 and TRBJ2-7 provide the parts outside the CDR3, is DVKVTQSSRYLVKRTGEKVFLECVQDMDHENMFWYRQDPGLGLRLIYFSYDVKMKEKGDIPEGYSVSREKKERFSLILESASTNQTSMYLCASTQGRDIAYEQYFGPGTRLTVT.

The chain is built from TRBV4-1 and TRBJ2-5, with D possibly matching TRBD1 (5 bases). The CDR3 totals 14 residues. Germline values: CDR1 MGHRA, CDR2 YSYEKL. V lost 1 base and J lost 5, with 11 bases in between. CDR3 DNA: TGCGCCAGCAGCCAAGCAGGGCTCGGGGAGACCCAGTACTTC. This sequence encodes CASSQAGLGETQYF.

The chain recombines TRBV3-1 (or the pseudogene TRBV3-2) with TRBJ1-2; the D is unclear. Looked up from germline, CDR1 is LGHDT and CDR2 is YNNKEL (reference sequence). This CDR3 contains 11 residues. The germline V and J ends were trimmed by 1 base and 14 bases, with 11 bases remaining between them. The CDR3 region is CASSQGRSVTF. The CDR3, as DNA: TGTGCCAGCAGCCAAGGGAGGAGTGTAACCTTC.

V is TRBV13 and J is TRBJ1-1; 8 nucleotides align to TRBD1. In germline, CDR1 is PRHDT, CDR2 FYEKMQ (reference sequence). The V gene end was trimmed by 7 bases and the J gene end by 4 bases; junction bases not matched to a gene: 11. This CDR3 has 15 residues. The CDR3 DNA is TGTGCCAGCACCTTCCAGGGGGCGCGGGTCACTGAAGCTTTCTTT. Translation: CASTFQGARVTEAFF.

V is TRBV29-1 and J is TRBJ2-1, with 10 positions matching TRBD1. V was clipped by 7 bases and J by 6 bases; unmatched bases: 9. Per germline, CDR1 SQVTM and CDR2 ANQGSEA. The CDR3 is 14 residues long. In DNA form, the CDR3 reads TGCAGCGCCGATGGGACAGGGGTTTTCAATGAGCAGTTCTTC. Its protein is CSADGTGVFNEQFF.

This sequence joins TRBV28 and TRBJ1-2, with 12 positions matching TRBD1. Germline V gives CDR1 MDHEN, CDR2 SYDVKM. Trimming cost V 5 bases and J 6 bases; bases outside gene matches: 7. The length of the CDR3 is 15 residues. Here the CDR3 reads CASSIGTGGLDGYTF. Written as DNA, the CDR3 is TGTGCCAGCAGTATAGGGACAGGGGGCTTGGATGGCTACACCTTC.

The rearrangement uses TRBV4-2 and TRBJ2-5; 13 bases line up with TRBD2. Germline CDR1 and CDR2: LGHNA and YNFKEQ. Trimming at V came to 4 bases and at J to 2 bases, leaving 4 bases not matched to a gene. This CDR3 contains 16 residues. Here the CDR3 DNA reads TGTGCCAGCAGCCCGGGACTAGCGGGGTTGCAAGAGACCCAGTACTTC. Translating it yields CASSPGLAGLQETQYF.

This chain joins TRBV27 and TRBJ2-2; D is possibly TRBD2 (5 bases). CDR1 and CDR2 from the germline V gene are MNHEY and SMNVEV (reference sequence). Trimming shortened V by 2 bases and J by 4 bases, and 8 bases separated the two germline ends. The CDR3 sequence is 14 residues long. CDR3 DNA: TGTGCCAGCAGTTTAACCGGGATCACCGGGGAGCTGTTTTTT. It codes for CASSLTGITGELFF.

The chain has TRBV28 and TRBJ2-2; TRBD2 aligns across 8 bases. Germline CDR1 is MDHEN and CDR2 is SYDVKM. The CDR3 has 17 residues. Trimming at V came to 7 bases and at J to 5 bases, leaving 15 bases not matched to a gene. The CDR3 DNA reads TGTGCCAGCAACTCGATAAATACCGGGACTAGTACCGGGGAGCTGTTTTTT. It yields the protein CASNSINTGTSTGELFF.

The rearrangement links TRBV18 to TRBJ2-5; TRBD1 is a possible D gene (5 bases). This CDR3 has 14 residues. Trimming shortened V by 0 bases and J by 6 bases, and 11 bases separated the two germline ends. Per the germline V gene, CDR1 is KGHSH and CDR2 is LQKENI. The CDR3 is CASSPPFQGKTQYF. Here the CDR3 DNA reads TGTGCCAGCTCACCACCGTTCCAGGGAAAGACCCAGTACTTC.

The J gene is TRBJ2-1, the V gene TRBV27, with 7 bases aligning to TRBD2. Germline loops: CDR1 MNHEY, CDR2 SMNVEV (reference sequence). The CDR3 has 14 amino acids. The V and J ends lost 4 bases and 5 bases, in that order; junction bases with no gene match: 5. The CDR3 DNA is TGTGCCAGCAGTTACGGGAGGTATCACAATGAGCAGTTCTTC. This codes for CASSYGRYHNEQFF.

This sequence joins TRBV2 and TRBJ2-1; TRBD2 aligns across 14 bases. CDR3 size: 17 residues. The ends lost 2 bases at V and 8 bases at J; junction bases unmatched: 8. The germline V gene encodes CDR1 SNHLY and CDR2 FYNNEI. CDR3 bases: TGTGCCAGCAGTGAACTCTTGACTAGCGGGGGGGGAGATGAGCAGTTCTTC. Translating gives CASSELLTSGGGDEQFF.

This chain links TRBV7-3 with TRBJ2-5, with D perhaps matching TRBD1 (7 bases). Germline lookup yields CDR1 SGHTA and CDR2 FQGTGA. The CDR3 covers 16 residues. Trimming removed 5 bases from V and 1 base from J, with 17 bases in between. The CDR3 region is CASSPQGGFLQETQYF. As DNA, the CDR3 is TGTGCCAGCAGCCCCCAGGGGGGATTCCTCCAAGAGACCCAGTACTTC.

The gene calls are TRBV5-1 and TRBJ2-5, with D maybe TRBD2 (6 bases). CDR3 length: 15 residues. CDR1 is SGHRS, CDR2 YFSETQ, per germline. The V end was cut by 2 bases, the J end by 2 bases, with 13 bases between. CDR3 nucleotide sequence: TGCGCCAGCAGCTTTAGACCCGGGACTCAAGAGACCCAGTACTTC. Residues: CASSFRPGTQETQYF.

The V call is TRBV6-6, the J call TRBJ1-4, with D maybe TRBD1 (5 bases). The CDR3 is 15 residues long. Germline V CDR1 and CDR2: MNHNY, SVGAGI (reference sequence). V lost 7 bases and J lost 3, with 15 bases in between. The CDR3 nucleotides are TGTGCCAGCACACAGGCTAGTTCGGCTAATGAAAAACTGTTTTTT. It specifies CASTQASSANEKLFF.

The chain links TRBV19 to TRBJ2-2; D is unresolved. V shed 10 bases and J shed 3 bases, with 6 bases lying between them. The V gene's germline CDR1 is LNHDA and CDR2 SQIVND (reference sequence). The CDR3 contains 11 residues. The CDR3 coding sequence is TGTGCCACTCTCGACACCGGGGAGCTGTTTTTT. This codes for CATLDTGELFF. The variable domain in full, completed from reference TRBV19 and TRBJ2-2, reads DGGITQSPKYLFRKEGQNVTLSCEQNLNHDAMYWYRQDPGQGLRLIYYSQIVNDFQKGDIAEGYSVSREKKESFPLTVTSAQKNPTAFYLCATLDTGELFFGEGSRLTVL.

The chain recombines TRBV6-1 with TRBJ2-7; unclear D gene. Between the trimmed V and J ends, which lost 1 base and 6 bases, there was a span of 4 bases. The CDR3 has 11 amino acids. Germline CDR1 and CDR2: MNHNS and SASEGT. The CDR3 coding sequence is TGTGCCAGCAGTGAAGTTCGCGAGCAGTACTTC. Translated: CASSEVREQYF.

The chain carries TRBV10-3 and TRBJ2-2, with TRBD2 identical over 9 bases. Per the germline V gene, CDR1 is ENHRY and CDR2 is SYGVKD. V lost 7 bases and J lost 2; bases outside the gene matches: 2. The CDR3 covers 14 residues. The CDR3 DNA is TGTGCCATCACGACTAGCGGAAACACCGGGGAGCTGTTTTTT. It yields the protein CAITTSGNTGELFF.

The V gene is TRBV18, the J gene TRBJ1-1; 7 bases are shared with TRBD1. V lost 3 bases, J lost 3 bases, and 4 bases stayed unmatched. Germline V gene data show CDR1 as KGHSH and CDR2 as LQKENI. This CDR3 spans 14 amino acids. Here the CDR3 reads CASSPGQSYTEAFF. Here the CDR3 DNA reads TGTGCCAGCTCACCGGGACAGTCTTACACTGAAGCTTTCTTT.